Presented here are 10 T cell receptor beta chains from one specimen sequenced in a study of shared clonotypes between healthy human individuals (TCRdb year 2020). Receptors were amplified or captured by the immunoSEQ multiplex PCR assay. TCRdb's version of the immuneACCESS table is confined to in-frame rearrangements and falls short of the full clone set. An unresolved V gene accounts for under half of the shortfall where checked; the remainder is of unknown origin. This sample holds under 550,000 clones; around 96% were observed only once. 0.06% of the sample belongs to the ten largest clones. Sequenced material: naive CD4+ T cells sorted from blood. Per the publication, the cell subset or site label means: CD45RA+ positively selected. The receptor source for this set is a woman in her twenties or thirties in good health.

V and J are TRBV25-1 and TRBJ1-2; D uncertain. The germline V gene has CDR1 MGHDK and CDR2 SYGVNS. The CDR3 has 12 residues. The V gene lost 2 bases and the J gene lost 8 bases, with 9 bases spanning the gap. Here the CDR3 reads CASSERGDGYTF. CDR3 nucleotide sequence: TGTGCCAGCAGTGAACGGGGTGACGGCTACACCTTC.

The chain has TRBV2 and TRBJ1-3, with TRBD1 identical over 7 bases. Germline CDR1 is SNHLY and CDR2 is FYNNEI. CDR3 size: 14 residues. With 6 bases clipped from V and 2 bases from J, the junction kept 4 bases outside the gene matches. CDR3 residues: CASSKTGAGNTIYF. The CDR3 nucleotides are TGTGCCAGCAGCAAAACAGGGGCTGGAAACACCATATATTTT.

The genes are TRBV5-4 and TRBJ1-2; TRBD1 matches at 7 bases. Germline V lookup: CDR1 SGHNT, CDR2 YYREEE (reference sequence). The CDR3 extends over 15 amino acids. V was pared by 0 bases and J by 3 bases, with 5 bases of the junction left unmatched. The CDR3 region is CASSLESQGDYGYTF. CDR3 nucleotides: TGTGCCAGCAGCTTGGAATCCCAGGGGGACTATGGCTACACCTTC.

The chain joins TRBV10-3 to TRBJ1-2; 8 positions agree with TRBD1. The CDR3 totals 13 residues. CDR1 ENHRY and CDR2 SYGVKD come from the germline V gene. V shed 2 bases, J shed 8 bases, and the junction held 4 bases outside the gene matches. The CDR3 coding sequence is TGTGCCATCAGTGAGGGACAGGGAGTAGGCTACACCTTC. It specifies CAISEGQGVGYTF.

V usage is TRBV21-1 and J usage is TRBJ2-7; the tabulated D call, TRBD2, remains unverified against the DNA. TRBV21-1 is labeled a pseudogene. This CDR3 spans 15 amino acids. The CDR3 here is CASSKDRRETYEQYF. CDR3 DNA: TGTGCCAGCAGCAAAGACAGGCGGGAGACCTACGAGCAGTACTTC.

V usage is TRBV11-1 and J usage is TRBJ2-1, with 7 bases matching TRBD2. The CDR3 totals 16 residues. CDR1 is SGHAT and CDR2 is FQDESV in the germline V gene (reference sequence). V lost 3 bases, J lost 3 bases, and 8 bases stayed unmatched. In DNA form, the CDR3 reads TGTGCCAGCAGCTTGGCGGGCGGGAGTGGCTACAATGAGCAGTTCTTC. As protein: CASSLAGGSGYNEQFF. The whole variable domain, remainder taken from reference TRBV11-1 and TRBJ2-1, is EAEVAQSPRYKITEKSQAVAFWCDPISGHATLYWYRQILGQGPELLVQFQDESVVDDSQLPKDRFSAERLKGVDSTLKIQPAELGDSAMYLCASSLAGGSGYNEQFFGPGTRLTVL.

Written as DNA, the CDR3 is TGTGCCAGCGGGGACACGTGGGGAGAGACCCAGTACTTC. Translated, it gives CASGDTWGETQYF. V gene TRBV11-2 combines with J gene TRBJ2-5; tentative D call: TRBD1 (6 bases). The CDR3 has 13 amino acids. The germline gives CDR1 SGHAT, CDR2 FQNNGV. V gave up 8 bases and J gave up 4 bases, with 14 bases separating them.

The V call is TRBV4-2, the J call TRBJ1-6; tentatively, D is TRBD1 (6 bases). The CDR3 spans 19 residues. V dropped 0 bases and J dropped 0 bases, with 15 bases sitting between them. The V gene's germline CDR1 is LGHNA and CDR2 YNFKEQ. The chain's CDR3 is CASSQDRGTASSYNSPLHF. CDR3 nucleotide sequence: TGTGCCAGCAGCCAAGATAGGGGGACGGCAAGCTCCTATAATTCACCCCTCCACTTT.

This rearrangement joins TRBV18 to TRBJ2-6; perhaps TRBD2 as D (5 bases). V was cut by 3 bases and J by 0 bases, with 12 bases left in between. CDR1 is KGHSH, CDR2 LQKENI, per germline. This CDR3 has 17 amino acids. CDR3: CASSPRVSLSGANVLTF. The CDR3 bases are TGTGCCAGCTCACCGAGGGTTTCCCTCTCTGGGGCCAACGTCCTGACTTTC. Filled out from reference TRBV18 and TRBJ2-6, the complete variable domain reads NAGVMQNPRHLVRRRGQEARLRCSPMKGHSHVYWYRQLPEEGLKFMVYLQKENIIDESGMPKERFSAEFPKEGPSILRIQQVVRGDSAAYFCASSPRVSLSGANVLTFGAGSRLTVL.

The genes are TRBV1 and TRBJ2-7; the table's D call, TRBD2, was not checked against the DNA. TRBV1 is flagged as a pseudogene. The CDR3 sequence is 17 residues long. The DNA of the CDR3 is TGCACCAGCAGCCAAGATTTGGCGGCGGGGACGACTTACGAGCAGTACTTC. Translated: CTSSQDLAAGTTYEQYF.